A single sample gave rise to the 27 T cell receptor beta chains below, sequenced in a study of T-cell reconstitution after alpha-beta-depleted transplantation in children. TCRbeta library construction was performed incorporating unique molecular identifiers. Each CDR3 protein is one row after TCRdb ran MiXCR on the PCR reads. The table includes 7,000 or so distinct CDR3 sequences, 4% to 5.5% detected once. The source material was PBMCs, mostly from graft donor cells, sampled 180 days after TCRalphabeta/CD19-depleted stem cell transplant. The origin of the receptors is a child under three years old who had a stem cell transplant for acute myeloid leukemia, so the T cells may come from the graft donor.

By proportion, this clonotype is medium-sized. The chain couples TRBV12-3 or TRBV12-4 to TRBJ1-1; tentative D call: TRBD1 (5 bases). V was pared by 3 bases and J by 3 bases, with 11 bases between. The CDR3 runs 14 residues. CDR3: CASSLMGTDTEAFF. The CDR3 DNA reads TGTGCCAGCAGTTTGATGGGGACCGACACTGAAGCTTTCTTT.

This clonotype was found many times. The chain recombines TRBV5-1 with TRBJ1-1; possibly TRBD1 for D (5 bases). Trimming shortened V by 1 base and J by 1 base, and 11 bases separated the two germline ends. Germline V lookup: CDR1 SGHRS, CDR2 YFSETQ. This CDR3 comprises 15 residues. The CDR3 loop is CASSLKRGRNTEAFF. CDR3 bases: TGCGCCAGCAGCTTGAAGAGGGGACGGAACACTGAAGCTTTCTTT. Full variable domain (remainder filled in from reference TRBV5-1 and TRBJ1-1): KAGVTQTPRYLIKTRGQQVTLSCSPISGHRSVSWYQQTPGQGLQFLFEYFSETQRNKGNFPGRFSGRQFSNSRSEMNVSTLELGDSALYLCASSLKRGRNTEAFFGQGTRLTVV.

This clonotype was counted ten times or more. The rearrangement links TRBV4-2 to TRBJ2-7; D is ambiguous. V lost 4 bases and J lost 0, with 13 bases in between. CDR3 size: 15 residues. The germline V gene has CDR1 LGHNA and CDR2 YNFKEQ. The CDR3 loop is CASSLQGQASYEQYF. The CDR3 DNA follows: TGTGCCAGCAGCCTACAAGGCCAAGCCTCCTACGAGCAGTACTTC.

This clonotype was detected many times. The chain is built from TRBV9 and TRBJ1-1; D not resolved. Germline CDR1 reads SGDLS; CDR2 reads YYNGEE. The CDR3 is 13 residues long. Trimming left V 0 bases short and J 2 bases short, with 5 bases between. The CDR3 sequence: CASSVDRNTEAFF. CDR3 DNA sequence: TGTGCCAGCAGCGTAGACAGAAACACTGAAGCTTTCTTT.

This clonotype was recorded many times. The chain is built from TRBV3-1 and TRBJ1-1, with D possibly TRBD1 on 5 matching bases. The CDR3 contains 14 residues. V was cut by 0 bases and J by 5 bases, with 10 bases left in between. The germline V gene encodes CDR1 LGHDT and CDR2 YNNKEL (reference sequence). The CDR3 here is CASSQDLGGTEAFF. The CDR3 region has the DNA TGTGCCAGCAGCCAAGATTTGGGGGGAACTGAAGCTTTCTTT. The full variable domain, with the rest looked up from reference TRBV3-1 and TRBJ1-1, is DTAVSQTPKYLVTQMGNDKSIKCEQNLGHDTMYWYKQDSKKFLKIMFSYNNKELIINETVPNRFSPKSPDKAHLNLHINSLELGDSAVYFCASSQDLGGTEAFFGQGTRLTVV.

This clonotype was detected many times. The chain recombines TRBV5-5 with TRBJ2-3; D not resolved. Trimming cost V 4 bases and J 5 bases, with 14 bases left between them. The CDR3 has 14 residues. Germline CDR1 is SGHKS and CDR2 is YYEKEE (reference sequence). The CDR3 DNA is TGTGCCAGCAGCCTTATTACCGGGTTAGATACGCAGTATTTT. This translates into CASSLITGLDTQYF.

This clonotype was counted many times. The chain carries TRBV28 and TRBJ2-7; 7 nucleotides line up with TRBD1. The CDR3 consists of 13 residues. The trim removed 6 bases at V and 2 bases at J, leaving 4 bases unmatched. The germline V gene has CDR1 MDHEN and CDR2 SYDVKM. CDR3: CASSLGTAYEQYF. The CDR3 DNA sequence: TGTGCCAGCAGCCTTGGGACAGCCTACGAGCAGTACTTC.

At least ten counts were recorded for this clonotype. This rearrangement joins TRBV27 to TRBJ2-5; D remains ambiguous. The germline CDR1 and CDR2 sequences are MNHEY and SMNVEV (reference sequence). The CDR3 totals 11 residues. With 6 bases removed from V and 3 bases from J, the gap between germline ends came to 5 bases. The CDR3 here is CASRKKETQYF. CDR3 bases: TGTGCCAGCAGGAAAAAAGAGACCCAGTACTTC.

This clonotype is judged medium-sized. CDR3 nucleotides: TGTGCCAGCAAAACCCCCGGGGGCTACGAGCAGTACTTC. Translating gives CASKTPGGYEQYF. This chain joins TRBV28 and TRBJ2-7, with D maybe TRBD2 (6 bases). The CDR3 runs to 13 residues. Trimming took off 7 bases at V and 3 bases at J, with 13 bases between the two ends. The germline CDR1 and CDR2 sequences are MDHEN and SYDVKM.

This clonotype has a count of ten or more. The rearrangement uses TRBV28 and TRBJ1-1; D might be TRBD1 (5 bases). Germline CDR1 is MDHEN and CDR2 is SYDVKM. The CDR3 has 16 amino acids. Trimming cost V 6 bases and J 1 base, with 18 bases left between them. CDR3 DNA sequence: TGTGCCAGCAGCTCCCTCCGAGGGACGGGGAACACTGAAGCTTTCTTT. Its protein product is CASSSLRGTGNTEAFF.

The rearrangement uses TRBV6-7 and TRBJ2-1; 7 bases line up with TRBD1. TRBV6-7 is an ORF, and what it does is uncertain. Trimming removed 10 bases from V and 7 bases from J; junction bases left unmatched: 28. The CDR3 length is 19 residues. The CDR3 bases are TGTGCCACCTTTTACCCAGCCGCAGGGAAAGGGGGCAGGGGTAATGAGCAGTTCTTC. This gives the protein CATFYPAAGKGGRGNEQFF.

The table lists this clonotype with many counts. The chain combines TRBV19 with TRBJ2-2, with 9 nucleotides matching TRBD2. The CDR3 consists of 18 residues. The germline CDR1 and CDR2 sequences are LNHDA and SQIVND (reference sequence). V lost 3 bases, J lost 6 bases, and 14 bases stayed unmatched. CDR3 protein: CASSIRGLAGTGPGELFF. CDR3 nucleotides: TGTGCCAGTAGTATTCGAGGCCTAGCGGGAACGGGACCCGGGGAGCTGTTTTTT.

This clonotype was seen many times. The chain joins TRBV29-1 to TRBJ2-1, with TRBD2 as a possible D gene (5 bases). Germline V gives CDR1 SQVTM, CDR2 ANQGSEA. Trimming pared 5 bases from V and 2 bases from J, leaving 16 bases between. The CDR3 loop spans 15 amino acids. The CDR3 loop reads CSVLKEAAAYNEQFF. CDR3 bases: TGCAGCGTTCTAAAAGAGGCAGCGGCCTACAATGAGCAGTTCTTC.

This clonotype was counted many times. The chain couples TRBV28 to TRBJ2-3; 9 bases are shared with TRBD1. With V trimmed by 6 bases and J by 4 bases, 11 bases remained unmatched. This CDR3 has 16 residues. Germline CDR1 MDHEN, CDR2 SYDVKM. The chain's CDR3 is CASRTGTGCVADTQYF. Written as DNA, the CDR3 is TGTGCCAGCAGAACCGGGACAGGGTGTGTGGCAGATACGCAGTATTTT.

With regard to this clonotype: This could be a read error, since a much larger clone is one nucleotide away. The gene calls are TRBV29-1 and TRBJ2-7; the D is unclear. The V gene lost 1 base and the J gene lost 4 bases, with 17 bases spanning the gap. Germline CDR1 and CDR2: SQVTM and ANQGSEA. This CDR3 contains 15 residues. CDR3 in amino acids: CSVEVASLIKYEQYF. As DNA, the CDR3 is TGCAGCGTTGAAGTGGCCAGCTTGATTAAATACGAGCAGTACTTC.

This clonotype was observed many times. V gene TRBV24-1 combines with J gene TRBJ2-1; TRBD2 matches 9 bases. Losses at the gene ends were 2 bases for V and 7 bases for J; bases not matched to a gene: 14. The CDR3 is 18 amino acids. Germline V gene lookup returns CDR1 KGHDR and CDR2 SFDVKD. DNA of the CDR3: TGTGCCACCAGTGATTCGTCGGTTAAGCGGGAGGTCGCTAATGAGCAGTTCTTC. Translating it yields CATSDSSVKREVANEQFF.

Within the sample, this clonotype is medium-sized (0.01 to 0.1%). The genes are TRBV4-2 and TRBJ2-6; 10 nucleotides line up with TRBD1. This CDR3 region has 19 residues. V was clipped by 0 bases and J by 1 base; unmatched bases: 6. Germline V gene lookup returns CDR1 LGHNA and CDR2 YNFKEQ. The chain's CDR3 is CASSQEGDRGPSGANVLTF. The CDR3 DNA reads TGTGCCAGCAGCCAAGAGGGGGACAGGGGACCTTCTGGGGCCAACGTCCTGACTTTC.

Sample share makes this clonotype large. Here the CDR3 reads CASRPGGSNNEQFF. CDR3 coding DNA: TGTGCCAGCAGACCAGGAGGGTCTAACAATGAGCAGTTCTTC. This chain links TRBV28 with TRBJ2-1; D might be TRBD2 (6 bases). V shed 6 bases and J shed 5 bases, with 14 bases lying between them. This CDR3 region has 14 residues. Germline V gene sequence: CDR1 MDHEN, CDR2 SYDVKM.

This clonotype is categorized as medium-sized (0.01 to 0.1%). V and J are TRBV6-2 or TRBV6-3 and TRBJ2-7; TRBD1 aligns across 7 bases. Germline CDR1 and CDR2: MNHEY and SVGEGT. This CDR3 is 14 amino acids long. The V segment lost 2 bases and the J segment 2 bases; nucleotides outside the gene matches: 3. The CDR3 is CASSYRQGAYEQYF. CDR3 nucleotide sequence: TGTGCCAGCAGTTACCGGCAGGGGGCCTACGAGCAGTACTTC.

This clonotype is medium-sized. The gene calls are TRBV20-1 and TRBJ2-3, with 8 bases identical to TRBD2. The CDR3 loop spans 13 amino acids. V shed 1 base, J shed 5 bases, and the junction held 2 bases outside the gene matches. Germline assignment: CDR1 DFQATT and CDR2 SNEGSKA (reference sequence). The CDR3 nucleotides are TGCAGTGCTAGAGGGCGGGAGGTAGATACGCAGTATTTT. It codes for CSARGREVDTQYF.

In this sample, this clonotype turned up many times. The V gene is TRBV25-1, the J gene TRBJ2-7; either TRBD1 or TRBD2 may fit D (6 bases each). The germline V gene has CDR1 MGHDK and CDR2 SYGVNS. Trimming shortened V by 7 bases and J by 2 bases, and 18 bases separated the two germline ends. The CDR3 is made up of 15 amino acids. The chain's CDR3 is CASTGWGGTTYEQYF. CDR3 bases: TGTGCCAGCACGGGTTGGGGCGGGACAACCTACGAGCAGTACTTC.

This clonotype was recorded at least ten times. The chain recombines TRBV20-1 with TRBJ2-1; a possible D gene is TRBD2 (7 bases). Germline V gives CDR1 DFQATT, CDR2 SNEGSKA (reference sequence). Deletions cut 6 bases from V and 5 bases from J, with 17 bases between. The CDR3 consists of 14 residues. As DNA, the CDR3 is TGCAGTGCCAACCGCGGGGGCCGAAACAATGAGCAGTTCTTC. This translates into CSANRGGRNNEQFF.

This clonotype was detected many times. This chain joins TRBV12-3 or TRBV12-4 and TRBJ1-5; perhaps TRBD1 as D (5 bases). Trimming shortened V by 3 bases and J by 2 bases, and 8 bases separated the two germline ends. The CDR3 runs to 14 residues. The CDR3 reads CASSFTGGNQPQHF. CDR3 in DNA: TGTGCCAGCAGTTTCACGGGGGGCAATCAGCCCCAGCATTTT.

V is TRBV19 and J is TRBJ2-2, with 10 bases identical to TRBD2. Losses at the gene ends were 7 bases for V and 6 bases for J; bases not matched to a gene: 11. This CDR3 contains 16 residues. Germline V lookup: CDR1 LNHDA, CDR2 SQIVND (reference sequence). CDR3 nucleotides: TGTGCCAGTACCGCCCCGGGACTAGCGTTTTCCGGGGAGCTGTTTTTT. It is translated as CASTAPGLAFSGELFF. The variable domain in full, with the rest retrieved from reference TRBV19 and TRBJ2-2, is DGGITQSPKYLFRKEGQNVTLSCEQNLNHDAMYWYRQDPGQGLRLIYYSQIVNDFQKGDIAEGYSVSREKKESFPLTVTSAQKNPTAFYLCASTAPGLAFSGELFFGEGSRLTVL.

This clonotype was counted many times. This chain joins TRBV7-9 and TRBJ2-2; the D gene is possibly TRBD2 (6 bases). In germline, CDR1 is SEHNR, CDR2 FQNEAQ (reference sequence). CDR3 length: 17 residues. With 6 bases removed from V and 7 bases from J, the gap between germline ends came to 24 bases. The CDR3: CASRPEGPGESFGELFF. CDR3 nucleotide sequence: TGTGCCAGCAGACCCGAGGGGCCGGGAGAGAGCTTCGGGGAGCTGTTTTTT. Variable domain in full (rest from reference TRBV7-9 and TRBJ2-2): DTGVSQNPRHKITKRGQNVTFRCDPISEHNRLYWYRQTLGQGPEFLTYFQNEAQLEKSRLLSDRFSAERPKGSFSTLEIQRTEQGDSAMYLCASRPEGPGESFGELFFGEGSRLTVL.

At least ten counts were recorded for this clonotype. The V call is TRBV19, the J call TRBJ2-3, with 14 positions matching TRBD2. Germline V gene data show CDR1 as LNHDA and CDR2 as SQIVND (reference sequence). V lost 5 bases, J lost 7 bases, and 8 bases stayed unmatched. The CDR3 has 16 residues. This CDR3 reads CASSYSTSGRVNTQYF. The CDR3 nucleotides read TGTGCCAGTAGTTACTCGACTAGCGGGAGGGTAAATACGCAGTATTTT.

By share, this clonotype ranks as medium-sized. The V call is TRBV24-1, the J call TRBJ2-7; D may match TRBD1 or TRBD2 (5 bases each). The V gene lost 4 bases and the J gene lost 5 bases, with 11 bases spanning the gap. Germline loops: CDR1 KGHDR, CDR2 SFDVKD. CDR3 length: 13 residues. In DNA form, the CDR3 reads TGTGCCACCAGTGACGGGGCCAGCGACGAGCAGTACTTC. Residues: CATSDGASDEQYF.